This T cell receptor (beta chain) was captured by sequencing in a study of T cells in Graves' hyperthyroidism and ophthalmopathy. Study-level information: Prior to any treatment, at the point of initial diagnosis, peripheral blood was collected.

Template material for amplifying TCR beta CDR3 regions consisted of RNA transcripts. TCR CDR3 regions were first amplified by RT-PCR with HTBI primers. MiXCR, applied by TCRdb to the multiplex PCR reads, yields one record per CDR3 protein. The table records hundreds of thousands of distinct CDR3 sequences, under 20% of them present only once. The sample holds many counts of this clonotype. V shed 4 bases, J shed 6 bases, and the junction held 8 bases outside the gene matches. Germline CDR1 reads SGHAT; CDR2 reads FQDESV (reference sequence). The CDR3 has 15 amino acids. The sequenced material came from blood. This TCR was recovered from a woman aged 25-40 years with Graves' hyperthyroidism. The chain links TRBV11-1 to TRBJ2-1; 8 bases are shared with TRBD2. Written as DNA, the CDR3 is TGTGCCAGCAGCTCCGGGACTAGTTTTCTCAATGAGCAGTTCTTC. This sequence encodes CASSSGTSFLNEQFF.